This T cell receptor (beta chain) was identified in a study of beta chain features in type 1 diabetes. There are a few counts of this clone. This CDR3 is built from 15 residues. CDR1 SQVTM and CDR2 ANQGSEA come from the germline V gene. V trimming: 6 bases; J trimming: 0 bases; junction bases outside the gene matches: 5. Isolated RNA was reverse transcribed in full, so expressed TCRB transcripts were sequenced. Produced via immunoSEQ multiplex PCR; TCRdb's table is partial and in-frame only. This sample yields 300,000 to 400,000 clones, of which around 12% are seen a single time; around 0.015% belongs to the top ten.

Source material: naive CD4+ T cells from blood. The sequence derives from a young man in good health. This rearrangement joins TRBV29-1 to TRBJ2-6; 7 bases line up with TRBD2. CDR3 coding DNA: TGCAGCGTCTGGGAGGGCTACTCTGGGGCCAACGTCCTGACTTTC. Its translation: CSVWEGYSGANVLTF.